This TCR beta chain is drawn from a study of technical replicates of blood from several donors. The CDR3 is 11 amino acids. Trimming pared 3 bases from V and 6 bases from J, leaving 5 bases between. The germline gives CDR1 SGHDT, CDR2 YYEEEE. The assay was immunoSEQ multiplex PCR, and TCRdb's table has in-frame clones only and misses some. Here the sample spans some 77,000 clones, roughly 91% being singletons. Sequencing was carried out using T cells isolated from PBMCs. The source of this sequence is a human donor in good health. The V call is TRBV5-6, the J call TRBJ2-3; no firm D call. The CDR3 nucleotides read TGTGCCAGCAGCTCAGCGGATACGCAGTATTTT. It encodes CASSSADTQYF.